This T cell receptor beta chain was retrieved from a study of T-cell memory formation after mild COVID-19. Across the whole study: Most TCR clusters belonged to a single donor. Study-wide findings and caveats: SARS-CoV-2 specificity of second-wave clones peaking day 37 was unconfirmed.

Amplification by 5'RACE using constant-segment primers produced TCR alpha and TCR beta cDNA libraries that carried sample barcodes and UMIs. TCRdb re-analysed the 5' RACE reads in MiXCR, keeping a single row per CDR3 protein. The sample has about 35,000 distinct CDR3 sequences, under 25% seen once. The CDR3 length is 15 residues. V was pared by 6 bases and J by 6 bases, with 20 bases between. Germline V CDR1 and CDR2: KGHSH, LQKENI. Many counts were recorded for this clonotype. Its antigen is unidentified. The sample consisted of PBMCs or a T cell subset sorted from them (not recorded which). The receptor's source is an adult who had mild COVID-19 (a few samples of this study predate the infection). Cell type and time point are not known. This rearrangement joins TRBV18 to TRBJ1-1, with a weak D call TRBD1 (6 bases). CDR3: CASSDRGGRGAEAFF. Here the CDR3 DNA reads TGTGCCAGCTCCGACCGGGGGGGGCGAGGGGCTGAAGCTTTCTTT.